One and the same sample provided the 21 T cell receptor beta chains below, sequenced in a study of cytomegalovirus exposure and HLA in healthy donors (dated by TCRdb to between 2016 and 2019). Libraries were built with the immunoSEQ multiplex PCR assay. For the multiplex PCR, a mixture combining 60 forward primers for TCR Vbeta segments and 13 reverse primers for TCR Jbeta segments was used. As stored in TCRdb, this immuneACCESS dataset retains in-frame rearrangements with V and J assigned. A fraction of the clones does not appear; measured against another copy, unresolved V genes explain less than half of the discrepancy, and the remainder lacks a known reason. The sample has approximately 140,000 clones on record, over 75% of them singletons. 0.5% to 0.65% of the sample is taken by the ten largest. Sequencing was carried out using PBMCs. The receptors derive from a woman aged 40 to 50 in good health and CMV-seronegative.

This clone has just one count. The chain is built from TRBV19 and TRBJ1-5; D gene unclear. This CDR3 is 15 amino acids long. V was trimmed by 2 bases and J by 1 base, leaving 9 bases between them. From germline, CDR1 is LNHDA and CDR2 SQIVND (reference sequence). CDR3 in DNA: TGTGCCAGTAGTATAACTGGAGGGAGCAATCAGCCCCAGCATTTT. It specifies CASSITGGSNQPQHF.

This clone was counted a single time. The V and J genes are TRBV11-2 and TRBJ2-7; D not certain. The V end was cut by 1 base, the J end by 1 base, with 8 bases between. The CDR3 is made up of 14 amino acids. Germline V gene lookup returns CDR1 SGHAT and CDR2 FQNNGV. CDR3 amino acids: CASSLASASYEQYF. The CDR3 DNA reads as TGTGCCAGCAGCTTAGCAAGCGCATCCTACGAGCAGTACTTC.

This chain connects TRBV6-5 to TRBJ2-7; TRBD1 matches 8 bases. The CDR3 consists of 13 residues. From germline, CDR1 is MNHEY and CDR2 SVGAGI. J lost 4 bases, V lost 8 bases, and 7 bases had no gene match. The CDR3 loop is CASGQGRGYEQYF. DNA for the CDR3: TGTGCCAGCGGACAGGGAAGGGGGTACGAGCAGTACTTC.

This CDR3 is CASIGAGGRNEQFF. DNA for the CDR3: TGCGCCAGCATTGGAGCGGGAGGTCGCAATGAGCAGTTCTTC. The chain links TRBV10-2 to TRBJ2-1; 9 positions match TRBD2. The CDR3 covers 14 residues. The V gene's germline CDR1 is WSHSY and CDR2 SAAADI. Trimming at V came to 7 bases and at J to 6 bases, leaving 7 bases not matched to a gene.

J is TRBJ2-1 and V is TRBV11-3; tentatively, D is TRBD2 (6 bases). The CDR3 is made up of 14 amino acids. Germline V gene data show CDR1 as SGHNT and CDR2 as YENEEA. Trimming took off 5 bases at V and 8 bases at J, with 16 bases between the two ends. CDR3 bases: TGTGCCAGCAGCAAAACGCGGACTACTTATGAGCAGTTCTTC. It specifies CASSKTRTTYEQFF.

This chain uses TRBV6-5 with TRBJ2-3; 10 nucleotides line up with TRBD2. This CDR3 is built from 15 residues. Germline V gene sequence: CDR1 MNHEY, CDR2 SVGAGI. V shed 4 bases, J shed 2 bases, and the junction held 3 bases outside the gene matches. The CDR3 region has the DNA TGTGCCAGCAGTTTGGGACTAGCGAACACAGATACGCAGTATTTT. Encoded protein: CASSLGLANTDTQYF.

The chain recombines TRBV19 with TRBJ2-1, with 7 bases aligning to TRBD2. The CDR3 is made up of 14 amino acids. Germline V gene lookup returns CDR1 LNHDA and CDR2 SQIVND (reference sequence). V shed 4 bases, J shed 7 bases, and the junction held 7 bases outside the gene matches. The CDR3 bases are TGTGCCAGTAGTAAGGGAGGGAGCTTTAATGAGCAGTTCTTC. Translating it yields CASSKGGSFNEQFF. Together with reference TRBV19 and TRBJ2-1, the CDR3 gives the full variable domain: DGGITQSPKYLFRKEGQNVTLSCEQNLNHDAMYWYRQDPGQGLRLIYYSQIVNDFQKGDIAEGYSVSREKKESFPLTVTSAQKNPTAFYLCASSKGGSFNEQFFGPGTRLTVL.

The chain links TRBV5-1 to TRBJ1-1; D not certain. V was clipped by 4 bases and J by 8 bases, with 18 bases between them. The germline V gene encodes CDR1 SGHRS and CDR2 YFSETQ. The CDR3 has 14 residues. CDR3: CASSGPGVATEAFF. DNA for the CDR3: TGCGCCAGCAGCGGACCCGGGGTCGCGACCGAAGCTTTCTTT.

The gene calls are TRBV7-9 and TRBJ2-2; D is undetermined. Trimming removed 5 bases from V and 4 bases from J, with 8 bases in between. The CDR3 runs to 13 residues. Per germline, CDR1 SEHNR and CDR2 FQNEAQ (reference sequence). CDR3: CASSEIGTGELFF. The CDR3 coding sequence is TGTGCCAGCAGCGAGATCGGCACCGGGGAGCTGTTTTTT.

This CDR3 reads CASRDQGGAGQPQHF. The CDR3, as DNA: TGTGCCAGCAGAGACCAAGGGGGGGCGGGACAGCCCCAGCATTTT. This sequence joins TRBV2 and TRBJ1-5, with D tentatively TRBD1 (6 bases). The V end was cut by 6 bases, the J end by 7 bases, with 19 bases between. The CDR3 has 15 residues. Germline V CDR1 and CDR2: SNHLY, FYNNEI.

In DNA, the CDR3 is TGTGCCAGCAGCGTATTGGGACAGGTTCAAGATACGCAGTATTTT. As protein: CASSVLGQVQDTQYF. The genes are TRBV9 and TRBJ2-3; TRBD1 agrees at 8 bases. V lost 1 base to trimming and J lost 5 bases; unmatched junction nucleotides: 6. This CDR3 spans 15 amino acids. Looked up from germline, CDR1 is SGDLS and CDR2 is YYNGEE.

The chain links TRBV9 to TRBJ2-1; 9 bases map to TRBD2. The germline gives CDR1 SGDLS, CDR2 YYNGEE. The CDR3 runs to 17 residues. The J segment lost 6 bases and the V segment lost 4 bases, leaving 14 bases of the junction unmatched. The CDR3 DNA reads TGTGCCAGCAGCCCAGGGGTAGCGGGAGTCCCTAGCAATGAGCAGTTCTTC. Amino acid sequence: CASSPGVAGVPSNEQFF.

The chain recombines TRBV7-6 with TRBJ2-5, with a weak D call TRBD2 (5 bases). The J call may be in error: the DNA end matches TRBJ2-7 better. CDR1 SGHVS and CDR2 FNYEAQ come from the germline V gene. The CDR3 contains 16 residues. The chain's CDR3 is CASSSNSRTESYEQYF. CDR3 in DNA: TGTGCCAGCAGCTCCAATAGTCGGACTGAGTCCTACGAGCAGTACTTC.

The CDR3 here is CASSLDSGSWNEQFF. CDR3 bases: TGTGCCAGCAGCTTAGATAGCGGGTCGTGGAATGAGCAGTTCTTC. The chain links TRBV7-2 to TRBJ2-1; 7 nucleotides align to TRBD2. J was trimmed by 7 bases and V by 1 base; bases with no gene match: 7. Germline V CDR1 and CDR2: SGHTA, FQGNSA. The CDR3 sequence is 15 residues long.

The table lists this clone with a few counts. The V gene is TRBV10-1, the J gene TRBJ2-2; D unclear. Between the trimmed V and J ends, which lost 0 bases and 5 bases, there was a span of 4 bases. Germline V gene lookup returns CDR1 WNHNN and CDR2 SYGVQD (reference sequence). The CDR3 runs 13 residues. The CDR3 protein is CASSESTTGELFF. The CDR3 DNA reads as TGCGCCAGCAGTGAGTCGACAACCGGGGAGCTGTTTTTT.

CDR3: CASSLSVLGGPTGTEAFF. For the CDR3, the DNA is TGTGCCAGCAGTTTATCGGTTTTGGGGGGACCGACGGGTACTGAAGCTTTCTTT. The rearrangement uses TRBV27 and TRBJ1-1; TRBD1 might be the D (5 bases). The CDR3 runs to 18 residues. CDR1 and CDR2 from the germline V gene are MNHEY and SMNVEV (reference sequence). V dropped 0 bases and J dropped 5 bases, with 22 bases sitting between them.

The CDR3 region is CASSLGGTSGSTDTQYF. The CDR3, as DNA: TGCGCCAGCAGCTTGGGGGGGACTAGCGGGAGCACAGATACGCAGTATTTT. V is TRBV5-1 and J is TRBJ2-3; 12 bases are shared with TRBD2. The CDR3 consists of 17 residues. V was clipped by 0 bases and J by 0 bases; unmatched bases: 2. Germline assignment: CDR1 SGHRS and CDR2 YFSETQ.

The rearrangement links TRBV11-2 to TRBJ2-3; D gene unclear. Trimming shortened V by 1 base and J by 6 bases, and 11 bases separated the two germline ends. CDR3 length equals 14 residues. Germline-derived CDR1 and CDR2 are SGHAT and FQNNGV. CDR3 residues: CASSLGVGWDTQYF. In nucleotides, the CDR3 is TGTGCCAGCAGCTTAGGAGTCGGTTGGGATACGCAGTATTTT.

This chain links TRBV5-4 with TRBJ1-4; TRBD1 is a possible D gene (5 bases). This CDR3 has 15 amino acids. Trimming cost V 4 bases and J 5 bases, with 15 bases left between them. The germline CDR1 and CDR2 sequences are SGHNT and YYREEE (reference sequence). CDR3 nucleotide sequence: TGTGCCAGCAGCCCCTGGGGCACCCAGAATGAAAAACTGTTTTTT. Translated: CASSPWGTQNEKLFF.

The chain employs TRBV6-5 and TRBJ2-1, with TRBD1 identical over 11 bases. Trimming cost V 3 bases and J 7 bases; bases outside gene matches: 2. The length of the CDR3 is 14 residues. In germline, CDR1 is MNHEY, CDR2 SVGAGI. CDR3 residues: CASSYRDRGNEQFF. For the CDR3, the DNA is TGTGCCAGCAGTTATAGGGACAGGGGGAATGAGCAGTTCTTC.

The J gene is TRBJ2-1, the V gene TRBV11-3, with 11 bases identical to TRBD2. Germline CDR1 SGHNT, CDR2 YENEEA. J was trimmed by 6 bases and V by 4 bases; bases with no gene match: 5. The CDR3 totals 15 residues. CDR3 protein: CASSSLAGGSNEQFF. The CDR3 DNA is TGTGCCAGCAGCTCGCTAGCGGGAGGTAGCAATGAGCAGTTCTTC.